There are a few counts of the clone carrying this TCR beta chain. The data were taken from a study of T cells after yellow fever vaccination. In the study overall: EM, EMRA, CM and Tscm memory subsets were separated by sorting (using CD3, CD45RA, CCR7 and CD95).

MiXCR, run by TCRdb on the 5' RACE reads, gives a single entry per CDR3 protein. The sample includes 20,000 to 25,000 distinct CDR3 sequences, 3% to 4% of them seen just once. Study conclusions and caveats: On day 0, almost all vaccine-responding clonotypes were undetectable in sorted memory subsets. The appearance of a small share of clonotypes in both CD4 and CD8 compartments was observed.

This TCR was recovered from a man aged 18 to 30 who received the YFV17D yellow fever vaccine. Sequenced material: PBMCs, either bulk or a sorted T-cell subset (CD4+, CD8+, memory, or dextramer-sorted; not recorded which), taken 35 to 50 days after the first yellow fever vaccination.

CDR3 nucleotides: TGTGCCAGCAGACCACAGGCGACGAACACTGAAGCTTTCTTT. This translates into CASRPQATNTEAFF. V and J are TRBV7-3 and TRBJ1-1; perhaps TRBD1 as D (5 bases). Germline-derived CDR1 and CDR2 are SGHTA and FQGTGA. Between the trimmed V and J ends, which lost 6 bases and 1 base, there was a span of 12 bases. The CDR3 has 14 amino acids.